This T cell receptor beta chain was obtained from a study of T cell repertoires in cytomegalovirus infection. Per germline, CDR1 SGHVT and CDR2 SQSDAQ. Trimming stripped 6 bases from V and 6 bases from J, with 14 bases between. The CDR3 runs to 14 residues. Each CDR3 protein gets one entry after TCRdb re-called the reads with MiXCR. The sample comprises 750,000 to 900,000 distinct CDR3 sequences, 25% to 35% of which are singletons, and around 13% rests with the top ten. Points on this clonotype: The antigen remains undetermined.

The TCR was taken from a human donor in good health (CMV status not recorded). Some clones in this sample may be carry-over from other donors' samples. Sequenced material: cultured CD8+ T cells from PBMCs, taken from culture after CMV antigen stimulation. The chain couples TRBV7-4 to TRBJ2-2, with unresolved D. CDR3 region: CASSATEVPGELFF. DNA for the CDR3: TGTGCCAGCAGTGCTACAGAGGTCCCCGGGGAGCTGTTTTTT.